Listed here are 20 T cell receptor beta chains from one sample, sequenced in a study of cytomegalovirus exposure and HLA in healthy donors. Researchers ran the PCR with 60 Vbeta and 13 Jbeta primers. Sequencing used immunoSEQ multiplex PCR; TCRdb keeps in-frame clones, though not all of them. The sample holds about 130,000 clones, about 10% seen once. Material for sequencing was PBMCs. These receptors came from a woman aged 18 to 35 in good health and CMV-seropositive.

V usage is TRBV5-6 and J usage is TRBJ2-1, with 10 bases identical to TRBD2. Germline CDR1 SGHDT, CDR2 YYEEEE. V gave up 2 bases and J gave up 6 bases; unmatched junction bases: 8. CDR3 length equals 16 residues. The CDR3 coding sequence is TGTGCCAGCAGCTTCCTCGCTAGCGGGAGTTTCAATGAGCAGTTCTTC. Translated, it gives CASSFLASGSFNEQFF.

This clone has just a few counts. The CDR3 bases are TGTGCCTGGAGTGAGACAGAGGCCTACGAGCAGTACTTC. It encodes CAWSETEAYEQYF. This chain connects TRBV30 to TRBJ2-7; maybe TRBD1 (5 bases). Germline V lookup: CDR1 GTSNPN, CDR2 SVGIG (reference sequence). Deletions cut 1 base from V and 2 bases from J, with 9 bases between. This CDR3 is built from 13 residues.

This chain connects TRBV7-6 to TRBJ2-1; 8 positions agree with TRBD2. This CDR3 has 14 amino acids. J gave up 10 bases and V 5 bases, and 10 bases lay outside the gene matches. Germline CDR1 is SGHVS and CDR2 is FNYEAQ. The CDR3 sequence is CASSHLLAVGEQFF. CDR3 coding DNA: TGTGCCAGCAGCCACTTACTAGCGGTCGGAGAGCAGTTCTTC. Variable domain in full (rest from reference TRBV7-6 and TRBJ2-1): GAGVSQSPRYKVTKRGQDVALRCDPISGHVSLYWYRQALGQGPEFLTYFNYEAQQDKSGLPNDRFSAERPEGSISTLTIQRTEQRDSAMYRCASSHLLAVGEQFFGPGTRLTVL.

This clone has ten or more counts. V usage is TRBV6-1 and J usage is TRBJ2-3; 13 nucleotides align to TRBD2. The CDR3 is made up of 16 amino acids. V shed 2 bases, J shed 4 bases, and the junction held 3 bases outside the gene matches. The germline CDR1 and CDR2 sequences are MNHNS and SASEGT. CDR3 nucleotide sequence: TGTGCCAGCAGTGAAACTAGCGGGAGGGGGGCAGATACGCAGTATTTT. Translation: CASSETSGRGADTQYF.

This clone came up a few times. This chain uses TRBV5-1 with TRBJ2-3; 8 nucleotides agree with TRBD2. CDR3 size: 14 residues. Per germline, CDR1 SGHRS and CDR2 YFSETQ. V shed 4 bases, J shed 4 bases, and the junction held 5 bases outside the gene matches. CDR3 sequence (DNA): TGCGCCAGCAGCGTAGCGGGACCGTCAGATACGCAGTATTTT. Amino acid sequence: CASSVAGPSDTQYF.

The chain recombines TRBV25-1 with TRBJ2-5; 8 bases are a match to TRBD2. The junction had 14 bases not matched to a gene; V was cut back by 6 bases and J by 2 bases. The CDR3 covers 17 residues. Germline CDR1 MGHDK, CDR2 SYGVNS. The DNA for the CDR3 is TGTGCCAGCAGCTCAAACCCCGGGACTAGAGATCAAGAGACCCAGTACTTC. This encodes CASSSNPGTRDQETQYF. The full variable domain, in which reference TRBV25-1 and TRBJ2-5 provide the parts outside the CDR3, is EADIYQTPRYLVIGTGKKITLECSQTMGHDKMYWYQQDPGMELHLIHYSYGVNSTEKGDLSSESTVSRIRTEHFPLTLESARPSHTSQYLCASSSNPGTRDQETQYFGPGTRLLVL.

The rearrangement joins TRBV19 to TRBJ1-2; D not certain. CDR1 LNHDA and CDR2 SQIVND come from the germline V gene (reference sequence). With 3 bases removed from V and 7 bases from J, the gap between germline ends came to 15 bases. The CDR3 contains 14 residues. The CDR3 sequence is CASSIGSGPIGYTF. CDR3 coding DNA: TGTGCCAGTAGTATTGGGTCGGGTCCAATTGGCTACACCTTC.

This clone was counted between two and nine times. The CDR3 loop reads CASSSPRGASTEAFF. CDR3 sequence (DNA): TGTGCCAGCAGCAGCCCTCGGGGGGCGAGCACTGAAGCTTTCTTT. This chain uses TRBV11-2 with TRBJ1-1, with D tentatively TRBD1 (6 bases). Trimming took off 5 bases at V and 4 bases at J, with 17 bases between the two ends. Germline values: CDR1 SGHAT, CDR2 FQNNGV. The CDR3 has 15 residues.

In this sample, this clone turned up a few times. The rearrangement joins TRBV30 to TRBJ2-5; maybe TRBD1 (5 bases). This CDR3 spans 13 amino acids. Germline V CDR1 and CDR2: GTSNPN, SVGIG (reference sequence). Trimming took off 4 bases at V and 3 bases at J, with 12 bases between the two ends. This CDR3 is CAWTGLREETQYF. DNA for the CDR3: TGTGCCTGGACCGGGCTCAGGGAAGAGACCCAGTACTTC.

This clone appeared a few times. The chain combines TRBV5-4 with TRBJ2-7; D is unresolved. This CDR3 has 14 residues. Trimming shortened V by 0 bases and J by 4 bases, and 11 bases separated the two germline ends. Germline CDR1 and CDR2: SGHNT and YYREEE (reference sequence). The CDR3 loop is CASSLAERTYEQYF. CDR3 bases: TGTGCCAGCAGCTTGGCAGAGCGAACTTACGAGCAGTACTTC.

In its sample, this clone was seen a few times. The rearrangement links TRBV29-1 to TRBJ2-1; D possibly corresponds to TRBD2 (6 bases). Deletions cut 3 bases from V and 0 bases from J, with 6 bases between. The CDR3 sequence is 13 residues long. In germline, CDR1 is SQVTM, CDR2 ANQGSEA. CDR3 region: CSVDGGSYNEQFF. CDR3 DNA sequence: TGCAGCGTTGACGGGGGCTCCTACAATGAGCAGTTCTTC.

The gene calls are TRBV9 and TRBJ2-3; possible D gene TRBD2, 7 bases. V was cut by 4 bases and J by 0 bases, with 21 bases left in between. CDR1 is SGDLS, CDR2 YYNGEE, per germline. The CDR3 contains 18 residues. This chain's CDR3 is CASSSRGGRLSSTDTQYF. The CDR3 DNA sequence: TGTGCCAGCAGCTCAAGGGGGGGGAGACTCTCTAGCACAGATACGCAGTATTTT.

This clone has just a few counts. This chain uses TRBV28 with TRBJ2-7, with D maybe TRBD2 (6 bases). The ends were cut back, 1 base at V and 2 bases at J, with 9 bases in the middle. Germline V gives CDR1 MDHEN, CDR2 SYDVKM. The CDR3 totals 14 residues. In DNA form, the CDR3 reads TGTGCCAGCAGTTTATTGGGGGGTACCTACGAGCAGTACTTC. This gives the protein CASSLLGGTYEQYF.

This clone came up a few times. This rearrangement joins TRBV2 to TRBJ1-5; 8 bases fit TRBD1. The CDR3 extends over 13 amino acids. J was trimmed by 5 bases and V by 6 bases; bases with no gene match: 3. The germline gives CDR1 SNHLY, CDR2 FYNNEI. The CDR3: CASSQGAYQPQHF. CDR3 coding DNA: TGTGCCAGCAGCCAGGGGGCCTATCAGCCCCAGCATTTT.

V usage is TRBV27 and J usage is TRBJ1-2; TRBD1 might be the D (6 bases). Germline assignment: CDR1 MNHEY and CDR2 SMNVEV (reference sequence). Deletions cut 4 bases from V and 7 bases from J, with 13 bases between. CDR3 size: 13 residues. Written as DNA, the CDR3 is TGTGCCAGCAGTTATGGCAGGGGCAGTGGCTACACCTTC. It translates to CASSYGRGSGYTF.

The chain employs TRBV4-1 and TRBJ2-2; perhaps TRBD2 as D (5 bases). V was shortened by 3 bases and J by 4 bases, with 6 bases between the two germline ends. CDR1 is MGHRA and CDR2 is YSYEKL in the germline V gene. The CDR3 runs to 13 residues. CDR3 in amino acids: CASSHGLTGELFF. CDR3 in DNA: TGCGCCAGCAGCCATGGACTCACCGGGGAGCTGTTTTTT.

CDR3 amino acids: CASSYTDTQYF. In DNA form, the CDR3 reads TGTGCCAGCAGTTACACAGATACGCAGTATTTT. V gene TRBV7-8 combines with J gene TRBJ2-3; D unclear. The germline V gene encodes CDR1 SGHVS and CDR2 FQNEAQ. Between the trimmed V and J ends, which lost 6 bases and 2 bases, there was a span of 3 bases. The CDR3 spans 11 residues.

This clone was recorded once. This chain connects TRBV7-3 to TRBJ2-3; 9 positions agree with TRBD2. Looked up from germline, CDR1 is SGHTA and CDR2 is FQGTGA. This CDR3 is 19 amino acids long. The V gene end was trimmed by 3 bases and the J gene end by 2 bases; junction bases not matched to a gene: 15. DNA for the CDR3: TGTGCCAGCAGCTTTGGAAATAGCGGGGGATATGGGTACACAGATACGCAGTATTTT. This encodes CASSFGNSGGYGYTDTQYF.

This clone was picked up a small number of times. The genes are TRBV30 and TRBJ2-1, with TRBD1 identical over 8 bases. The germline V gene has CDR1 GTSNPN and CDR2 SVGIG (reference sequence). There are 16 residues in the CDR3. V lost 1 base to trimming and J lost 7 bases; unmatched junction nucleotides: 12. The CDR3 coding sequence is TGTGCCTGGAGTGGGTTCAGAACAGGGGGGAGGAATGAGCAGTTCTTC. Amino acids: CAWSGFRTGGRNEQFF.

This clone was seen a handful of times. This sequence joins TRBV9 and TRBJ2-2; 8 bases line up with TRBD2. CDR3 length equals 17 residues. J gave up 4 bases and V 0 bases, and 8 bases lay outside the gene matches. Germline-derived CDR1 and CDR2 are SGDLS and YYNGEE. CDR3 DNA sequence: TGTGCCAGCAGCGTAGTAAAAGGACTAGCTAGCACCGGGGAGCTGTTTTTT. It yields the protein CASSVVKGLASTGELFF.